These 20 T cell receptor beta chains share one sample of origin, sequenced in a study of shared clonotypes between healthy human individuals. Here immunoSEQ multiplex PCR was the method, and the copy in TCRdb shows in-frame clones only, minus some. The data hold some 2,000,000 clones, with about 95% observed a single time. Naive CD8 cells comprised CD45RO-negative, CCR7-positively selected cells, excluding terminally differentiated effector memory CD45RA+ cells. Material for sequencing was naive CD8+ T cells sorted from blood. All receptors come from a man younger than 35 in good health.

This clone appeared a few times. The genes are TRBV7-2 and TRBJ1-1, with 8 bases fitting TRBD1. Germline CDR1 is SGHTA and CDR2 is FQGNSA. J lost 0 bases, V lost 6 bases, and 3 bases had no gene match. This CDR3 is 14 amino acids long. CDR3 sequence reads: CASRAGQVNTEAFF. For the CDR3, the DNA is TGTGCCAGCAGGGCGGGACAGGTGAACACTGAAGCTTTCTTT.

V is TRBV7-8 and J is TRBJ1-1, with 8 bases identical to TRBD1. The length of the CDR3 is 18 residues. The J segment lost 1 base and the V segment lost 5 bases, leaving 15 bases of the junction unmatched. The germline V gene has CDR1 SGHVS and CDR2 FQNEAQ. The CDR3 sequence: CASSDPVPGQDWNTEAFF. The DNA of the CDR3 is TGTGCCAGCAGCGACCCAGTCCCGGGACAGGATTGGAACACTGAAGCTTTCTTT.

The chain is built from TRBV21-1 and TRBJ2-7; the table's D gene call, TRBD2, was not cross checked with the DNA. TRBV21-1 is tagged as a pseudogene. The CDR3 is made up of 14 amino acids. The CDR3: CASGGRVGSYEQYF. The CDR3 DNA is TGTGCCAGCGGCGGGCGGGTTGGGTCCTACGAGCAGTACTTC.

The chain carries TRBV27 and TRBJ2-7, with TRBD2 as a possible D gene (5 bases). The V gene's germline CDR1 is MNHEY and CDR2 SMNVEV (reference sequence). This CDR3 has 13 residues. V was shortened by 6 bases and J by 3 bases, with 12 bases between the two germline ends. Here the CDR3 reads CASRTSEGYEQYF. CDR3 in DNA: TGTGCCAGCAGGACATCCGAGGGCTACGAGCAGTACTTC.

This rearrangement joins TRBV28 to TRBJ2-1; 11 nucleotides agree with TRBD2. Germline V CDR1 and CDR2: MDHEN, SYDVKM. The CDR3 length is 15 residues. V was clipped by 5 bases and J by 4 bases; unmatched bases: 4. The CDR3 region is CASSMGTSGYNEQFF. CDR3 coding DNA: TGTGCCAGCAGTATGGGGACTAGCGGTTACAATGAGCAGTTCTTC.

The gene calls are TRBV11-2 and TRBJ2-2; D is unclear. From germline, CDR1 is SGHAT and CDR2 FQNNGV. V lost 1 base, J lost 5 bases, and 11 bases lay in between. This CDR3 is built from 15 residues. The CDR3 protein is CASSLGWAGTGELFF. The CDR3 nucleotides read TGTGCCAGCAGCTTAGGGTGGGCCGGGACCGGGGAGCTGTTTTTT.

The CDR3 loop reads CASSEWGTQPYEQYF. The CDR3 DNA follows: TGTGCCAGCAGTGAATGGGGGACTCAGCCCTACGAGCAGTACTTC. The gene calls are TRBV6-1 and TRBJ2-7, with D tentatively TRBD2 (6 bases). The germline CDR1 and CDR2 sequences are MNHNS and SASEGT. The CDR3 contains 15 residues. Trimming removed 2 bases from V and 2 bases from J, with 13 bases in between.

A single count supports this clone. This chain connects TRBV11-2 to TRBJ1-2; the D gene is possibly TRBD1 (6 bases). Germline-derived CDR1 and CDR2 are SGHAT and FQNNGV. Deletions cut 5 bases from V and 2 bases from J, with 24 bases between. The CDR3 is made up of 18 amino acids. The CDR3 DNA sequence: TGTGCCAGCAGCCACCCGCGGTTTGGGGGCTCGCCAAACTATGGCTACACCTTC. The encoded protein is CASSHPRFGGSPNYGYTF.

The genes are TRBV27 and TRBJ1-6; 8 positions agree with TRBD1. J gave up 7 bases and V 6 bases, and 8 bases lay outside the gene matches. The CDR3 sequence is 15 residues long. Germline loops: CDR1 MNHEY, CDR2 SMNVEV (reference sequence). The CDR3, as DNA: TGTGCCAGCAGCACCCAACAGGGGGTGAATTCACCCCTCCACTTT. Amino acids: CASSTQQGVNSPLHF.

As concerns this clone: Other DNA sequences from this sample encode an identical CDR3 as well. CDR3 in DNA: TGTGCCAGCAGCAGTCCCGCCTACGAGCAGTACTTC. This codes for CASSSPAYEQYF. The chain employs TRBV11-2 and TRBJ2-7, with D hard to call. This CDR3 region has 12 residues. The V gene lost 5 bases and the J gene lost 2 bases, with 7 bases spanning the gap. Germline-derived CDR1 and CDR2 are SGHAT and FQNNGV.

For this clone: Other nucleotide sequences in the sample specify the same CDR3. The chain recombines TRBV11-2 with TRBJ2-7; D not certain. With 1 base removed from V and 3 bases from J, the gap between germline ends came to 7 bases. The CDR3 covers 13 residues. Germline V lookup: CDR1 SGHAT, CDR2 FQNNGV. The CDR3 loop is CASSLVTYYEQYF. CDR3 DNA sequence: TGTGCCAGCAGCTTAGTAACTTACTACGAGCAGTACTTC.

This clone has only one observation. The chain carries TRBV9 and TRBJ2-1; TRBD2 aligns across 12 bases. The CDR3 length is 16 residues. The trim removed 3 bases at V and 4 bases at J, leaving 5 bases unmatched. Germline CDR1 reads SGDLS; CDR2 reads YYNGEE. In DNA form, the CDR3 reads TGTGCCAGCAGCGCCTCACTAGCGGGAGGTTACAATGAGCAGTTCTTC. Translated, it gives CASSASLAGGYNEQFF. Full variable domain (missing parts from reference TRBV9 and TRBJ2-1): DSGVTQTPKHLITATGQRVTLRCSPRSGDLSVYWYQQSLDQGLQFLIQYYNGEERAKGNILERFSAQQFPDLHSELNLSSLELGDSALYFCASSASLAGGYNEQFFGPGTRLTVL.

V usage is TRBV4-2 and J usage is TRBJ2-5; 8 bases map to TRBD2. The CDR3 covers 15 residues. V was pared by 0 bases and J by 4 bases, with 4 bases of the junction left unmatched. CDR1 and CDR2 (germline): LGHNA, YNFKEQ. The CDR3, as DNA: TGTGCCAGCAGCCAAGATTTACGGGGGGGAGAGACCCAGTACTTC. Amino acids: CASSQDLRGGETQYF.

V gene TRBV19 combines with J gene TRBJ1-3; D uncertain. The CDR3 length is 15 residues. Trimming cost V 1 base and J 0 bases, with 7 bases left between them. CDR1 and CDR2 from the germline V gene are LNHDA and SQIVND (reference sequence). CDR3 loop: CASSIAVYSGNTIYF. The CDR3 DNA follows: TGTGCCAGTAGTATAGCAGTTTACTCTGGAAACACCATATATTTT.

The gene calls are TRBV29-1 and TRBJ2-7; D may be TRBD1 (6 bases). The CDR3 runs 12 residues. Trimming pared 1 base from V and 5 bases from J, leaving 9 bases between. From germline, CDR1 is SQVTM and CDR2 ANQGSEA. CDR3 sequence: CSVEGQEDEQYF. CDR3 in DNA: TGCAGCGTTGAAGGACAGGAAGACGAGCAGTACTTC.

The chain recombines TRBV2 with TRBJ1-2; 7 bases align to TRBD1. The J segment lost 6 bases and the V segment lost 5 bases, leaving 9 bases of the junction unmatched. The germline V gene has CDR1 SNHLY and CDR2 FYNNEI. This CDR3 comprises 14 residues. The CDR3 spells CASSQYRGGDGYTF. CDR3 nucleotide sequence: TGTGCCAGCAGTCAATACAGGGGCGGGGATGGCTACACCTTC.

This CDR3 reads CASSSIAEQETQYF. Here the CDR3 DNA reads TGTGCCAGCAGCTCCATAGCGGAACAAGAGACCCAGTACTTC. The rearrangement joins TRBV5-4 to TRBJ2-5, with a tentative D call TRBD2 (6 bases). The CDR3 sequence is 14 residues long. The V end was cut by 3 bases, the J end by 2 bases, with 11 bases between. CDR1 SGHNT and CDR2 YYREEE come from the germline V gene (reference sequence).

The rearrangement uses TRBV5-1 and TRBJ2-4, with TRBD1 identical over 8 bases. CDR3 length equals 18 residues. V gave up 0 bases and J gave up 3 bases; unmatched junction bases: 11. Germline-derived CDR1 and CDR2 are SGHRS and YFSETQ. CDR3: CASSLADGQGWVKNIQYF. In nucleotides, the CDR3 is TGCGCCAGCAGCTTGGCCGATGGACAGGGATGGGTCAAAAACATTCAGTACTTC.

The rearrangement links TRBV4-1 to TRBJ1-6; 9 bases are shared with TRBD1. V lost 3 bases and J lost 7; bases outside the gene matches: 10. The germline CDR1 and CDR2 sequences are MGHRA and YSYEKL. The CDR3 is 17 residues long. DNA for the CDR3: TGCGCCAGCAGCCATGAACCGGGACAGGGATTCAATTCACCCCTCCACTTT. Amino acids: CASSHEPGQGFNSPLHF.

V usage is TRBV11-2 and J usage is TRBJ2-7; 9 positions agree with TRBD1. V lost 1 base, J lost 6 bases, and 10 bases stayed unmatched. CDR3 length: 16 residues. In germline, CDR1 is SGHAT, CDR2 FQNNGV. CDR3 sequence (DNA): TGTGCCAGCAGCTTAGGACCCGGGACAGGGTATCTCGAGCAGTACTTC. Translation gives CASSLGPGTGYLEQYF.